Shown below are 4 T cell receptor beta chains from a single sample sequenced in a study of cytomegalovirus exposure and HLA in healthy donors. The PCR ran on 60 Vbeta and 13 Jbeta primers. The data were produced by immunoSEQ multiplex PCR, yet TCRdb's version contains in-frame clones alone and is incomplete. The sample has about 120,000 clones, around 81% seen once. The source material was PBMCs. Receptor source: a woman aged 25 to 39 in good health and CMV-seronegative.

The V gene is TRBV5-8, the J gene TRBJ1-2; 7 bases are a match to TRBD1. Germline V lookup: CDR1 SGHTS, CDR2 YDEGEE. The junction had 3 bases not matched to a gene; V was cut back by 3 bases and J by 4 bases. This CDR3 spans 13 amino acids. CDR3 in DNA: TGTGCCAGCAGCTATACAGGGGCCTATGGCTACACCTTC. It is translated as CASSYTGAYGYTF.

This clone was counted once. The rearrangement uses TRBV7-2 and TRBJ2-1; TRBD2 aligns across 11 bases. The germline V gene encodes CDR1 SGHTA and CDR2 FQGNSA. The J segment lost 10 bases and the V segment lost 5 bases, leaving 7 bases of the junction unmatched. The length of the CDR3 is 14 residues. Written as DNA, the CDR3 is TGTGCCAGCAGCGCCGGACTAGCGGGCAGGGAGCAGTTCTTC. Protein product: CASSAGLAGREQFF.

This clone was seen a few times. The chain carries TRBV11-3 and TRBJ2-3; 9 bases fit TRBD2. Per germline, CDR1 SGHNT and CDR2 YENEEA. The J segment lost 1 base and the V segment lost 3 bases, leaving 5 bases of the junction unmatched. The CDR3 loop spans 16 amino acids. DNA of the CDR3: TGTGCCAGCAGCTTGGGGACTAGCCTCCGCACAGATACGCAGTATTTT. Amino acid sequence: CASSLGTSLRTDTQYF.

This clone was seen only a few times. The chain joins TRBV6-5 to TRBJ2-5; perhaps TRBD2 as D (5 bases). Per the germline V gene, CDR1 is MNHEY and CDR2 is SVGAGI. This CDR3 has 14 residues. V was cut by 1 base and J by 2 bases, with 8 bases left in between. CDR3 amino acids: CASSYFRDQETQYF. CDR3 bases: TGTGCCAGCAGTTACTTCCGGGATCAAGAGACCCAGTACTTC.